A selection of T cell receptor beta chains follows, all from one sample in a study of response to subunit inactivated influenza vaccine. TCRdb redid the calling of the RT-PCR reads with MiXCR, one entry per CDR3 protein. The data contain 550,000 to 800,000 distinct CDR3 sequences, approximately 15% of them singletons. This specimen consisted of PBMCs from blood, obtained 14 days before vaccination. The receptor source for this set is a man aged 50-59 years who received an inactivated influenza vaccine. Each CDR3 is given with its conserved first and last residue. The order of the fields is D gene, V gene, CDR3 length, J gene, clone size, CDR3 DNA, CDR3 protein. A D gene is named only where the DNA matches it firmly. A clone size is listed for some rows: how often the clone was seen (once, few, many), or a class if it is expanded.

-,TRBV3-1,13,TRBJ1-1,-,TGTGCCAGCTTAGGACAGCCAAACACTGAAGCTTTCTTT,CASLGQPNTEAFF
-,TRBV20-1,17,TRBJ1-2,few,TGCAGTGCTAGAGATAGGAAACAGGACTCACCCCACTATGGCTACACCTTC,CSARDRKQDSPHYGYTF
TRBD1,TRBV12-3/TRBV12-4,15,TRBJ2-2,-,TGTGCCAGCAGTTCAGGACAGGAAAACACCGGGGAGCTGTTTTTT,CASSSGQENTGELFF
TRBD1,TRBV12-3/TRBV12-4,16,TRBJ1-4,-,TGTGCCAGCAGTTTAGTTTCAGGGACAGCTAATGAAAAACTGTTTTTT,CASSLVSGTANEKLFF
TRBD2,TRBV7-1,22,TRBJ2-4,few,TGTGCCAGCAGCCCAACGCGCGGACTAGCGGGAGGGCCCCGGTCTCCCAAAAACATTCAGTACTTC,CASSPTRGLAGGPRSPKNIQYF
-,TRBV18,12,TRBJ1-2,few,TGTGCCAGCTCACCCGGGCCCGAAAGCTACACCTTC,CASSPGPESYTF
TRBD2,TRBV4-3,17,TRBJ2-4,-,TGCGCCAGCAGCCAAGAACCAGCGGGAAACCAGATTAACATTCAGTACTTC,CASSQEPAGNQINIQYF
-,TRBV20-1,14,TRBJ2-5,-,TGCAGTGCTAGATATGTCTACCCCAGGGAGACCCAGTACTTC,CSARYVYPRETQYF
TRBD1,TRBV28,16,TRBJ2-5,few,TGTGCCAGCAGTTTAGGGAGAGGGACAGGGGAAGAGACCCAGTACTTC,CASSLGRGTGEETQYF
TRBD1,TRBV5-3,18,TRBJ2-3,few,TGTGCCGGTAATCCCCTGAGTCGGACAGGGGCGGGCACAGATACGCAGTATTTT,CAGNPLSRTGAGTDTQYF
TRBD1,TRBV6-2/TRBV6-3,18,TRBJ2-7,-,TGTGCCAGCAGTTACGGGACGTTGAGGGGGCGTAGCTCCTACGAGCAGTACTTC,CASSYGTLRGRSSYEQYF